These T cell receptor beta chains were read from a single sample in a study of neoadjuvant anti-PD-1 for oral cavity cancer. Generated by immunoSEQ multiplex PCR, the TCRdb table keeps only in-frame clones and is missing some. Here the sample spans over 14,000 clones, over 65% being singletons. The sample was PBMCs, taken before nivolumab (anti-PD-1) treatment. These receptors came from a person between 40 and 80 years old with oral cavity squamous cell carcinoma. The CDR3 runs from the conserved cysteine through the conserved F or W. The order of the fields is clone size, D gene, J gene, V gene, CDR3 protein, CDR3 DNA. A D gene is named only where the DNA matches it firmly. A row's size may be missing; if present it is once, few, many or a size class.

NA,TRBD1,TRBJ2-2,TRBV11-2,CASSFGTGLIIGGELFF,TGTGCCAGCAGCTTTGGGACAGGGCTAATAATTGGCGGGGAGCTGTTTTTT
once,NA,TRBJ1-1,TRBV6-5,CASSYSSNKVGGEAFF,TGTGCCAGCAGTTACTCGAGTAATAAGGTTGGGGGTGAAGCTTTCTTT
NA,TRBD1,TRBJ1-2,TRBV10-3,CAISHRDRGPGGYTF,TGTGCCATCAGCCACCGGGACAGGGGGCCGGGGGGCTACACCTTC
NA,NA,TRBJ1-1,TRBV28,CASLGWLMNTEAFF,TGTGCCAGCCTTGGGTGGCTCATGAACACTGAAGCTTTCTTT
once,TRBD1,TRBJ1-1,TRBV6-5,CASKRVRGATEAFF,TGTGCCAGCAAAAGGGTCAGGGGGGCCACTGAAGCTTTCTTT
NA,NA,TRBJ1-1,TRBV19,CASSRPTNTEAFF,TGTGCCAGTAGTAGACCGACGAACACTGAAGCTTTCTTT
NA,NA,TRBJ1-1,TRBV7-2,CASSLEGRANTEAFF,TGTGCCAGCAGCTTAGAGGGCAGGGCAAACACTGAAGCTTTCTTT
once,NA,TRBJ2-2,TRBV5-1,CASSLAPWDTGELFF,TGCGCCAGCAGCTTGGCACCGTGGGACACCGGGGAGCTGTTTTTT
NA,TRBD1,TRBJ2-2,TRBV27,CASSLDRGNGELFF,TGTGCCAGCAGTCTAGACAGGGGAAACGGGGAGCTGTTTTTT
NA,NA,TRBJ1-5,TRBV18,CASSREGSSNQPQHF,TGTGCCAGCTCGCGAGAGGGGTCTAGCAATCAGCCCCAGCATTTT
NA,NA,TRBJ1-2,TRBV7-8,CASSLTGRSSGYTF,TGTGCCAGCAGCTTAACAGGGAGGTCGTCTGGCTACACCTTC
NA,NA,TRBJ1-2,TRBV6-6,CASSYSWTVGYTF,TGTGCCAGCAGTTACTCATGGACCGTCGGCTACACCTTC
NA,NA,TRBJ2-7,TRBV6-1,CALSPRETGTYEQYF,TGTGCCCTTTCACCGCGGGAGACAGGGACCTACGAGCAGTACTTC
NA,NA,TRBJ1-5,TRBV19,CASSIGSYQPQHF,TGTGCCAGTAGTATTGGGAGCTATCAGCCCCAGCATTTT
NA,NA,TRBJ2-1,TRBV5-6,CASSLAESLGEQFF,TGTGCCAGCAGCTTGGCGGAGTCCCTGGGTGAGCAGTTCTTC
NA,NA,TRBJ2-7,TRBV9,CASSVSQQGKQYF,TGTGCCAGCAGCGTTTCCCAACAGGGCAAGCAGTACTTC
NA,TRBD2,TRBJ2-7,TRBV4-1,CASSQDRGRAHYEQYF,TGCGCCAGCAGCCAAGATCGCGGGAGGGCCCATTACGAGCAGTACTTC
NA,NA,TRBJ2-3,TRBV5-1,CASSSLTDTQYF,TGCGCCAGCAGCTCCCTCACAGATACGCAGTATTTT
once,NA,TRBJ1-1,TRBV11-3,CASSPGTVGEAFF,TGTGCCAGCAGCCCCGGGACGGTGGGTGAAGCTTTCTTT
few,NA,TRBJ1-1,TRBV5-4,CASSLGFRLNTEAFF,TGTGCCAGCAGCTTGGGATTTCGGTTGAACACTGAAGCTTTCTTT
NA,NA,TRBJ2-2,TRBV9,CASSVAAGRTGELFF,TGTGCCAGCAGCGTAGCTGCGGGAAGAACCGGGGAGCTGTTTTTT
NA,NA,TRBJ1-1,TRBV6-5,CASSSPDRNTEAFF,TGTGCCAGCAGTTCCCCGGACAGGAACACTGAAGCTTTCTTT
once,NA,TRBJ2-2,TRBV27,CASRPGTPNTGELFF,TGTGCCAGCAGGCCCGGGACACCAAACACCGGGGAGCTGTTTTTT
few,TRBD1,TRBJ1-2,TRBV7-7,CASSTGTASNGYTF,TGTGCTAGCAGTACCGGGACAGCTTCAAATGGCTACACCTTC
NA,NA,TRBJ1-3,TRBV30,CAWSVGSPGNTIYF,TGTGCCTGGAGTGTAGGGTCGCCTGGAAACACCATATATTTT
NA,NA,TRBJ1-1,TRBV29-1,CSVEVGTGNTEAFF,TGCAGCGTTGAAGTCGGAACCGGGAACACTGAAGCTTTCTTT
NA,TRBD1,TRBJ2-4,TRBV6-5,CASSSPGQPNIQYF,TGTGCCAGCAGTAGCCCGGGACAGCCAAACATTCAGTACTTC
NA,NA,TRBJ2-2,TRBV5-4,CASSLGQNTGELFF,TGTGCCAGCAGCTTGGGACAGAACACCGGGGAGCTGTTTTTT
NA,TRBD1,TRBJ2-4,TRBV11-2,CASSLDPVRGHIQYF,TGTGCCAGCAGCTTAGACCCTGTCAGGGGGCACATTCAGTACTTC
NA,NA,TRBJ1-3,TRBV5-1,CASSRGVFGNTIYF,TGCGCCAGCAGCCGGGGGGTATTTGGAAACACCATATATTTT
NA,NA,TRBJ1-1,TRBV7-2,CASSLNSQNTEAFF,TGTGCCAGCAGCTTAAACAGCCAGAACACTGAAGCTTTCTTT